A selection of T cell receptor beta chains follows, all from one sample in a study of radiotherapy plus CTLA-4 blockade in lung cancer. Profiling relied on immunoSEQ multiplex PCR, and the TCRdb table lists in-frame clones only, not all of them. The data show roughly 120,000 clones, with roughly 77% seen just once and around 3% held by the top ten. Sequenced material: peripheral blood, taken from a patient treated with radiotherapy plus ipilimumab. These TCRs come from a human donor with non-small cell lung cancer that progressed on radiotherapy plus ipilimumab. Some clones in this sample may be carry-over from other donors' samples. Each CDR3 is given with its conserved first and last residue. Fields, in order: V gene, J gene, CDR3 protein.

TRBV7-2,TRBJ2-7,CAGVGDAYEQYF
TRBV7-9,TRBJ2-3,CASSLAYEGYTDTQYF
TRBV15,TRBJ2-7,CATSIVTGYEQYF
TRBV5-4,NA,CASSRDTYEQYF
TRBV5-1,TRBJ1-4,CASSLKAAADTTNEKLFF
TRBV7-6,TRBJ2-2,CASSFRTQVGRTGELFF
TRBV4-1,TRBJ1-3,CASSQDPGRGNTIYF
TRBV19,TRBJ1-5,CASSITWSSNQPQHF
TRBV28,TRBJ2-4,CASGSKGQGGNIQYF
TRBV11-2,TRBJ2-2,CASSSPRGSTGELFF
TRBV10-3,TRBJ1-2,CAIEEGANYGYTF
TRBV4-3,TRBJ1-6,CASSQDRQGNSPLHF
TRBV4-1,TRBJ1-6,CASSQAGGGSPLHF
TRBV5-1,TRBJ2-3,CASSFRDRGQDTQYF
TRBV10-3,TRBJ2-3,CAIRRGTRGTDTQYF
TRBV5-1,TRBJ2-5,CASSLYDREETQYF
TRBV19,TRBJ1-2,CASSMYPGYYGYTF
TRBV29-1,TRBJ2-2,CSVKGQGANTGELFF
TRBV11-2,TRBJ1-2,CASSLDLGGLDYGYTF
TRBV2,TRBJ2-1,CASKVGSNNEQFF
TRBV9,TRBJ2-5,CASSVGLKMFGPYQETQYF
TRBV19,TRBJ2-5,CASSFQGLGGTQYF
TRBV18,TRBJ1-1,CASSWTVNTEAFF
TRBV10-3,TRBJ2-4,CAISEGGGGASNIQYF